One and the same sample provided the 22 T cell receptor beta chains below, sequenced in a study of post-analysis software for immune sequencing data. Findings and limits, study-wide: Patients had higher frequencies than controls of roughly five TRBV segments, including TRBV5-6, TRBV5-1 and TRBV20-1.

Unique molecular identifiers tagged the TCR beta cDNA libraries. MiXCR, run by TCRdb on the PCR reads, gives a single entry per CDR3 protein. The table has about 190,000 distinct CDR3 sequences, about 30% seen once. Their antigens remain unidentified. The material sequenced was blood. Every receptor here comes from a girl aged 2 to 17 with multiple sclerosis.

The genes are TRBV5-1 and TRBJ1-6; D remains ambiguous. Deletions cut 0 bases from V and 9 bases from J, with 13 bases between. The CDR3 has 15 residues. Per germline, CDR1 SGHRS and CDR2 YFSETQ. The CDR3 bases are TGCGCCAGCAGCTTGGGTGCCGGGTACAGTTCACCCCTCCACTTT. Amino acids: CASSLGAGYSSPLHF.

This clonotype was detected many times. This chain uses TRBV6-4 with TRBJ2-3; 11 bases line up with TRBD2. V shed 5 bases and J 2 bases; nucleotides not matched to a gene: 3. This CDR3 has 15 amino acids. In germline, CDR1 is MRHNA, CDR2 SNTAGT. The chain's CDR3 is CASSTTSGNTDTQYF. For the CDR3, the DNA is TGTGCCAGCAGTACGACTAGCGGGAACACAGATACGCAGTATTTT.

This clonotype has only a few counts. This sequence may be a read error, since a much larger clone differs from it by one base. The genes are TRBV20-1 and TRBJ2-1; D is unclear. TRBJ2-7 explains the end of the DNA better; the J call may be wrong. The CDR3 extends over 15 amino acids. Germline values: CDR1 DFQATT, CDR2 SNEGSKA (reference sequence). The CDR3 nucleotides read TGCAGTGCTAGGGCGGCTCAGAGCTCCTACAATGAGCAGTACTTC. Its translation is CSARAAQSSYNEQYF.

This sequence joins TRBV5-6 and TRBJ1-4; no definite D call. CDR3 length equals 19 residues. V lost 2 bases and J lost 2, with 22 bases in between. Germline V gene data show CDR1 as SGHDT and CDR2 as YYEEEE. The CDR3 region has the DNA TGTGCCAGCAGCTTTAGGGAAGCAGCCCCCTTGGGGACTAATGAAAAACTGTTTTTT. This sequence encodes CASSFREAAPLGTNEKLFF. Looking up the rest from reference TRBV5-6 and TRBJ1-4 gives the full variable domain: DAGVTQSPTHLIKTRGQQVTLRCSPKSGHDTVSWYQQALGQGPQFIFQYYEEEERQRGNFPDRFSGHQFPNYSSELNVNALLLGDSALYLCASSFREAAPLGTNEKLFFGSGTQLSVL.

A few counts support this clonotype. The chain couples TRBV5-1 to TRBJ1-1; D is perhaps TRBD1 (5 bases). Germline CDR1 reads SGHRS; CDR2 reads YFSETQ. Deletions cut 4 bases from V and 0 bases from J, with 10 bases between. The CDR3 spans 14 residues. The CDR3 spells CASSSGGVNTEAFF. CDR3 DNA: TGCGCCAGCAGCAGCGGGGGAGTGAACACTGAAGCTTTCTTT. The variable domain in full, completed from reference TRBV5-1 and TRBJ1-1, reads KAGVTQTPRYLIKTRGQQVTLSCSPISGHRSVSWYQQTPGQGLQFLFEYFSETQRNKGNFPGRFSGRQFSNSRSEMNVSTLELGDSALYLCASSSGGVNTEAFFGQGTRLTVV.

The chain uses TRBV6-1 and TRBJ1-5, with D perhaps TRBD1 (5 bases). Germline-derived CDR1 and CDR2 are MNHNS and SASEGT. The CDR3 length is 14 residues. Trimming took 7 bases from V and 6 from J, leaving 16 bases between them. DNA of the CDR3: TGTGCCAGCAATACCCCAGGGTCTCTTCAGCCCCAGCATTTT. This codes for CASNTPGSLQPQHF.

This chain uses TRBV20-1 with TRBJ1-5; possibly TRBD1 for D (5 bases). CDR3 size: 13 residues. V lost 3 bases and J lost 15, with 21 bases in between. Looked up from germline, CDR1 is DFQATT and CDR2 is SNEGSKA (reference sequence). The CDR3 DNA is TGCAGTGCTAGGGGGCGGACACAATCAAAGCTGCATTTT. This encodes CSARGRTQSKLHF.

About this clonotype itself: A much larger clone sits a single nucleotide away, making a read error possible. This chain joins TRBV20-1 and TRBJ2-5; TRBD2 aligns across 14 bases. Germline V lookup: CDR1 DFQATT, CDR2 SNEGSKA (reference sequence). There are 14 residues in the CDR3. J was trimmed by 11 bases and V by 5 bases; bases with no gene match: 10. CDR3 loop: CSAGTSGSVTAQYF. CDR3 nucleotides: TGCAGTGCTGGGACTAGCGGGAGTGTCACCGCGCAGTACTTC.

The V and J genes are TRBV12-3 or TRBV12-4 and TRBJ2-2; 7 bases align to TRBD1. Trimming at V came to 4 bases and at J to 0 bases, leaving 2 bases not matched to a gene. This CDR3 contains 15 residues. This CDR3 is CASSYRGANTGELFF. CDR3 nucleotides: TGTGCCAGCAGTTACAGGGGAGCGAACACCGGGGAGCTGTTTTTT.

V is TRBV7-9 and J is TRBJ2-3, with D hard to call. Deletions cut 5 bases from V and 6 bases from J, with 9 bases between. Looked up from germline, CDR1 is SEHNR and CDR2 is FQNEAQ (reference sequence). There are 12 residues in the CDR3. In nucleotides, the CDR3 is TGTGCCAGCAGCCCGATCCCCGATACGCAGTATTTT. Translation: CASSPIPDTQYF.

The CDR3 here is CASSVGEIYEQFF. In DNA, the CDR3 is TGTGCCAGCAGCGTAGGTGAGATCTACGAGCAGTTCTTC. The chain carries TRBV9 and TRBJ2-1, with D unresolved. Germline assignment: CDR1 SGDLS and CDR2 YYNGEE. CDR3 length: 13 amino acids. V dropped 0 bases and J dropped 10 bases, with 11 bases sitting between them. The full variable domain, in which reference TRBV9 and TRBJ2-1 provide the parts outside the CDR3, is DSGVTQTPKHLITATGQRVTLRCSPRSGDLSVYWYQQSLDQGLQFLIQYYNGEERAKGNILERFSAQQFPDLHSELNLSSLELGDSALYFCASSVGEIYEQFFGPGTRLTVL.

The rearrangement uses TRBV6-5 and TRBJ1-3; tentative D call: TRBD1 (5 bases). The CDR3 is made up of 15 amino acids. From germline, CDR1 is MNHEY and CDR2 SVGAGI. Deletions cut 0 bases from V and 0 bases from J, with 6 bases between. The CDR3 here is CASSYSGGSGNTIYF. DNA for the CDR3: TGTGCCAGCAGTTACTCCGGGGGCTCTGGAAACACCATATATTTT.

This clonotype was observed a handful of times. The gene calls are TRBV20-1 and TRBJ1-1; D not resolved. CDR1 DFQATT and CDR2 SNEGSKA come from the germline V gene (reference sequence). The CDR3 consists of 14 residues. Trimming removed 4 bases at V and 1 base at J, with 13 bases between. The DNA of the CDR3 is TGCAGTGCTACTCCCTTTATCCAGAACACTGAAGCTTTCTTT. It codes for CSATPFIQNTEAFF.

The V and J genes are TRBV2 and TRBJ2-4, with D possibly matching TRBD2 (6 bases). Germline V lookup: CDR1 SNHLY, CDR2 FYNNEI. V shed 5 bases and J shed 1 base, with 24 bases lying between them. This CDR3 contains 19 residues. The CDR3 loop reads CASSLRASWGVLAKNIQYF. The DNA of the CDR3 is TGTGCCAGCAGTCTAAGGGCTAGCTGGGGGGTCTTGGCCAAAAACATTCAGTACTTC.

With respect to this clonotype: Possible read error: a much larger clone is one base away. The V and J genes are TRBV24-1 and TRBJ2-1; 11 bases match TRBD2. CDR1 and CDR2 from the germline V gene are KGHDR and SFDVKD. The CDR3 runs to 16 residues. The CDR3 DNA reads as TGTGCCGCCAGTGATGCTAGCGGGGGGACCTACAATGAGCAGTTCTTC. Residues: CAASDASGGTYNEQFF.

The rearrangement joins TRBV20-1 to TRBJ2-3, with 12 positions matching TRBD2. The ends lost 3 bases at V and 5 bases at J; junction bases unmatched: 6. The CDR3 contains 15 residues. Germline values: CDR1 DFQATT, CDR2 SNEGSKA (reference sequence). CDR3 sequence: CSASDPGLAGDTQYF. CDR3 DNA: TGCAGTGCTAGTGACCCGGGACTAGCGGGAGATACGCAGTATTTT.

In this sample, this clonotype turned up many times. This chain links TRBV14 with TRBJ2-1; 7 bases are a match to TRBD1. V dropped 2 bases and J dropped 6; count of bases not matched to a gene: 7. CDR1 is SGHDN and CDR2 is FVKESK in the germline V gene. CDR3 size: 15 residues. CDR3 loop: CASSQQGVVGNEQFF. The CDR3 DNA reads TGTGCCAGCAGCCAACAGGGGGTCGTAGGCAATGAGCAGTTCTTC.

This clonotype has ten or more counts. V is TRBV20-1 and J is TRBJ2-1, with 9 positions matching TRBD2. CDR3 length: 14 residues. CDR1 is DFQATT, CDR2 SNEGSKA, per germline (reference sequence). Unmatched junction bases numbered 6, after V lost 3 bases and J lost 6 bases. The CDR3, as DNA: TGCAGTGCTAGGCGGGGGGGCCGCGGCAATGAGCAGTTCTTC. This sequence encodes CSARRGGRGNEQFF.

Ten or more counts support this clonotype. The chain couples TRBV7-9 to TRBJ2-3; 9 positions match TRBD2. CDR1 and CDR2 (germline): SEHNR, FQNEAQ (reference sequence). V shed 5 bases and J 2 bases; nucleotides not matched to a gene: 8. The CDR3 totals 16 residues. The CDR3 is CASSGPSGGLTDTQYF. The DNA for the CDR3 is TGTGCCAGCAGCGGCCCGAGCGGGGGGCTCACAGATACGCAGTATTTT.

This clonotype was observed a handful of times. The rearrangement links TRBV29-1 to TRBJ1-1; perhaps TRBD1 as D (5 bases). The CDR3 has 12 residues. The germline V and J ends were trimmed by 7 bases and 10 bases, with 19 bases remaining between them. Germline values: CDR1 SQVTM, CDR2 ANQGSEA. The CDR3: CSGGGGTEGAFF. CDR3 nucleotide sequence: TGCAGCGGTGGGGGGGGAACTGAGGGAGCTTTCTTT. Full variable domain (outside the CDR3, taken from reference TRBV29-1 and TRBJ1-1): SAVISQKPSRDICQRGTSLTIQCQVDSQVTMMFWYRQQPGQSLTLIATANQGSEATYESGFVIDKFPISRPNLTFSTLTVSNMSPEDSSIYLCSGGGGTEGAFFGQGTRLTVV.

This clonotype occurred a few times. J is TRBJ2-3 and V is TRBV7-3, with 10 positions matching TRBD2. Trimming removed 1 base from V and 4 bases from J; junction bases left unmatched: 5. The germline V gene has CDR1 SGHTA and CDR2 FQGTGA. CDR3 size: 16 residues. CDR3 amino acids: CASSLMVAGGPDTQYF. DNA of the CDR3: TGTGCCAGCAGCTTAATGGTAGCGGGGGGCCCAGATACGCAGTATTTT.

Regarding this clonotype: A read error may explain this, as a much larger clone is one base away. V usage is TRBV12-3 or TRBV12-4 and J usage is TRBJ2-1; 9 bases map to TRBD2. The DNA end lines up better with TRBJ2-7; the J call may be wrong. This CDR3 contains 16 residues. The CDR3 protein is CASSLASGGRYNEQYF. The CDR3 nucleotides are TGTGCCAGCAGTTTAGCTAGCGGGGGCCGATACAATGAGCAGTACTTC.